Listed below are T cell receptor beta chains from one sample, sequenced in a study of long-term antiretroviral therapy in people with HIV. Repertoires were generated with immunoSEQ multiplex PCR, while TCRdb's copy carries only in-frame clones and drops some. The profile covers about 22,000 clones, with under 90% appearing a single time and roughly 18% taken by the ten largest. The starting material was unsorted PBMCs, obtained 0.5 years before starting antiretroviral therapy. These TCRs come from a man aged 35-49 years with HIV. CDR3s leave out the opening cysteine and the closing phenylalanine or tryptophan. Fields, in order: V gene, J gene, CDR3 protein.

TRBV5-1	TRBJ2-1	ASSLFVGGIENEQF
TRBV11-2	TRBJ1-3	ASSLEQGTGNTIY
TRBV9	TRBJ2-1	ASGRLADYNEQF
TRBV6-5	TRBJ1-5	ASSLFRSNQPQH
TRBV7-6	TRBJ2-3	ASSFPLGLGTDTQY
TRBV7-2	TRBJ2-3	ASSLGGVTQY
TRBV11-2	TRBJ1-4	ASSLRTGGGTVNEKLF
TRBV4-1	TRBJ2-7	ASSHPPGGGGAYEQY
TRBV19	TRBJ2-5	ASSIRAAQKGETQY
TRBV7-2	TRBJ2-7	ASSKGLAGTRSYEQY
TRBV6-6	TRBJ1-5	ASSYSGSNSNQPQH
TRBV5-1	TRBJ2-5	ASSLGTGRETQY
TRBV11-2	TRBJ2-3	ASSPGAPMDTQY
TRBV7-6	TRBJ2-5	ASSLAGTKPVGTQY
TRBV9	TRBJ1-1	ASSVVEYTEAF
TRBV6-6	TRBJ1-6	ASSVGQGVSPLH
TRBV6-1	TRBJ2-2	ASSEALKQGGLRAGELF
TRBV28	TRBJ2-7	ASSLWGAGGEGEQY
TRBV9	TRBJ2-1	ASSVGLAGGKGQF
TRBV14	TRBJ1-2	ASSDPGTGDYGYT
TRBV19	TRBJ2-7	ASAPPGDYEQY
TRBV6-5	TRBJ1-4	ASSYMREANEKLF
TRBV18	TRBJ2-3	ASSPRGADTQY
TRBV25-1	TRBJ2-5	ASSASGLGETQY
TRBV6-6	TRBJ1-2	ASSSDPSRQGTYT
TRBV9	TRBJ2-5	ASSVAPWSGGARETQY
TRBV6-6	TRBJ1-2	ASRAGVGDSNYGYT
TRBV29-1	TRBJ1-1	SVVSRWGTEAF
TRBV2	TRBJ1-6	ASRGTGLSPLH
TRBV25-1	TRBJ1-4	ASSLRGAGGKLF
TRBV4-1	TRBJ1-5	ASSQGQGNQPQH
TRBV2	TRBJ2-1	ASNHRERDEQF
TRBV7-9	TRBJ1-1	ASSLTESPTDMNTEAF
TRBV7-2	TRBJ2-5	ASSSAVETQY
TRBV6-1	TRBJ1-5	ASSEAQAYQPQH
TRBV7-8	TRBJ1-1	ASSVGTATEAF
TRBV4-1	TRBJ1-1	ASSPRATGTNTEAF
TRBV9	TRBJ2-2	ASSVEGLGTGELF
TRBV7-6	TRBJ2-3	ASSPLDRAADTQY
TRBV19	TRBJ2-7	ASSTAGNEQY
TRBV2	TRBJ1-1	ASNRGSTLNTEAF
TRBV5-4	TRBJ1-3	ASSSGQGPTSGNTIY
TRBV19	TRBJ1-4	ASSTWTLGSEKLF
TRBV19	TRBJ2-7	ASPTRGPYEQY
TRBV6-5	TRBJ1-1	ASSYDRGTEAF
TRBV5-1	TRBJ1-1	ASSLRPNTEAF
TRBV5-1	TRBJ2-3	ASSSWTSGGASPDTQY
TRBV14	TRBJ2-3	ASSQVGDTQY
TRBV2	TRBJ1-3	ASSPGQDPGNTIY
TRBV5-1	TRBJ1-1	ASNTGTESEAF
TRBV14	TRBJ2-1	ASSLFSVGGIEQF
TRBV4-1	TRBJ1-6	ASSPRDRAISYNSPLH
TRBV6-1	TRBJ2-5	ASSGNLQETQY
TRBV4-3	TRBJ1-1	ASSQPGSGSAEAF
TRBV7-8	TRBJ2-1	ASSFPEGGFYNEQF